The 3 T cell receptor beta chains presented below share a single source sample, sequenced in a study of blood T cell repertoires in COVID-19. Sequencing used immunoSEQ multiplex PCR; TCRdb keeps in-frame clones, though not all of them. The sample lists over 250,000 clones; 75% to 90% were seen once. Sequencing input: peripheral blood. The receptor source for this set is a woman in her 70s with acute or convalescent COVID-19.

The chain recombines TRBV14 with TRBJ1-1; the D is unclear. Germline V gene sequence: CDR1 SGHDN, CDR2 FVKESK. The germline V and J ends were trimmed by 4 bases and 3 bases, with 9 bases remaining between them. The CDR3 consists of 13 residues. The CDR3 here is CASSLQHYTEAFF. The CDR3 nucleotides read TGTGCCAGCAGCCTACAGCACTACACTGAAGCTTTCTTT.

Note on this clone: The same CDR3 is also encoded by other DNA sequences in this sample. The rearrangement links TRBV7-2 to TRBJ1-5; D gene ambiguous. CDR3 length: 14 amino acids. Trimming cost V 2 bases and J 2 bases, with 7 bases left between them. Germline CDR1 and CDR2: SGHTA and FQGNSA. The CDR3 nucleotides are TGTGCCAGCAGCTTAAGGAGGGGCAATCAGCCCCAGCATTTT. Protein: CASSLRRGNQPQHF.

This clone showed up just a few times. This sequence joins TRBV6-6 and TRBJ2-3; no reliable D call. The CDR3 runs to 13 residues. V lost 7 bases, J lost 5 bases, and 13 bases lay in between. Germline V gene data show CDR1 as MNHNY and CDR2 as SVGAGI (reference sequence). CDR3 sequence (DNA): TGTGCCAGCAACGGCGGAAACGGAGATACGCAGTATTTT. Residues: CASNGGNGDTQYF.